This T cell receptor (beta chain) is from a study of response to subunit inactivated influenza vaccine. The study's findings and limits: New T cells are recruited in small numbers by each seasonal influenza vaccination, according to the authors' suggestion.

Looked up from germline, CDR1 is GTSNPN and CDR2 is SVGIG (reference sequence). The CDR3 has 13 residues. The trim removed 7 bases at V and 5 bases at J, leaving 8 bases unmatched. A note on this clonotype: The antigen is undetermined.

TCRdb analysed the RT-PCR reads with MiXCR anew, one entry per CDR3 protein. This sample yields 540,000 or so distinct CDR3 sequences, of which under 15% are seen a single time; around 13% belongs to the top ten. Material: PBMCs from blood, obtained 40 to 50 days after vaccination. This clonotype originated in a man aged 50-59 years who received an inactivated influenza vaccine. The rearrangement joins TRBV30 to TRBJ2-7, with 10 bases that match TRBD1. The CDR3 loop is CASTRDRGNEQYF. The CDR3 nucleotides are TGTGCCTCCACCCGGGACAGGGGAAACGAGCAGTACTTC. Supplemented by reference TRBV30 and TRBJ2-7, the full variable domain reads SQTIHQWPATLVQPVGSPLSLECTVEGTSNPNLYWYRQAAGRGLQLLFYSVGIGQISSEVPQNLSASRPQDRQFILSSKKLLLSDSGFYLCASTRDRGNEQYFGPGTRLTVT.